This T cell receptor (beta chain) is from a study of T cell repertoires in cytomegalovirus infection. Study-wide background: As its CMV epitopes, the study selected recently identified HLA-C-restricted and well-studied HLA-B-restricted targets. Findings of the study overall: HLA-C-restricted CMV clonotypes gave the most frequent clonotype in two of eight donors. CMV carriers having the relevant HLA were flagged by cumulative public TCR beta family frequency.

The trim removed 3 bases at V and 6 bases at J, leaving 8 bases unmatched. The CDR3 loop spans 14 amino acids. Looked up from germline, CDR1 is DFQATT and CDR2 is SNEGSKA (reference sequence). In regard to this clonotype: What it binds is not known.

TCRdb redid the calling of the reads with MiXCR, one entry per CDR3 protein. The table shows about 110,000 distinct CDR3 sequences, with around 31% occurring only once. This sequence was found in a human donor in good health (CMV status not recorded). Some clones in this sample may be carry-over from other donors' samples. The gene calls are TRBV20-1 and TRBJ2-7; 10 positions match TRBD1. The specimen was CD8+ T cells from cultured PBMCs, collected from culture after CMV antigen stimulation. Here the CDR3 reads CSASDGDRGVEQYF. The CDR3 DNA sequence: TGCAGTGCTAGCGATGGGGACAGGGGAGTCGAGCAGTACTTC.